This T cell receptor beta chain stems from a study of blood T cell repertoires in COVID-19. Study-wide background: The United States, Italy and Spain provided the acute and convalescent COVID-19 samples. Sample material is recorded as cDNA or gDNA derived from T cells, B-cell-depleted T cells, or PBMCs.

Sequencing was performed with immunoSEQ multiplex PCR; in TCRdb, only in-frame clones are kept and a portion is missing. The data contain about 270,000 clones, more than 85% of them singletons. CDR3 length equals 13 residues. Per germline, CDR1 ENHRY and CDR2 SYGVKD. Trimming pared 8 bases from V and 1 base from J, leaving 10 bases between. Participant reports of clinical history set cohort assignment. Within the 2 weeks before study entry, each person in the exposed group met a COVID-19 case. This rearrangement joins TRBV10-3 to TRBJ2-3; D is ambiguous. Material for sequencing was PBMCs or T cells enriched from blood (not recorded which). This sequence was found in a man aged 35-49 years who had been exposed to COVID-19. In DNA, the CDR3 is TGTGCCATCTCAAGCGCGGGCACAGATACGCAGTATTTT. Translation gives CAISSAGTDTQYF.